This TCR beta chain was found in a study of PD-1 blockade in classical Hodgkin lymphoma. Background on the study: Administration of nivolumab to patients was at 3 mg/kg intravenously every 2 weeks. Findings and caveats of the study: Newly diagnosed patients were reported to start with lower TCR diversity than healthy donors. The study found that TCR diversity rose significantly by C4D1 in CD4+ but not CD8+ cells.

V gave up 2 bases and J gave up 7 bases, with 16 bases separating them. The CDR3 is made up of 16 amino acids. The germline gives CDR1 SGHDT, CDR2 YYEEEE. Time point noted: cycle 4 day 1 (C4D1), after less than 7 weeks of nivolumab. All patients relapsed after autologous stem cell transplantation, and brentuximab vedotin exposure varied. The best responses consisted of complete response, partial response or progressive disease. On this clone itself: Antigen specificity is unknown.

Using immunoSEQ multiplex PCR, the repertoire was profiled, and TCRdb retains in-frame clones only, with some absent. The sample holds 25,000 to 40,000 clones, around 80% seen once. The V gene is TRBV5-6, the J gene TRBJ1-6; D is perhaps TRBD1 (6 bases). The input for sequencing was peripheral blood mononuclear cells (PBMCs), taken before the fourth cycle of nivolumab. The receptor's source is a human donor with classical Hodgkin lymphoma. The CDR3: CASSLMGASLNSPLHF. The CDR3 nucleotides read TGTGCCAGCAGCTTAATGGGGGCTTCTTTGAATTCACCCCTCCACTTT.